In its sample, the clone carrying this T cell receptor (beta chain) was seen once. No antigen is known for it. This entry is derived from a study of cytomegalovirus exposure and HLA in healthy donors. Turning to the study itself: HLA-typed donors were the source of some 85 million unique TCRs, which an early data release held. Study-wide findings and caveats: A later analysis, which compared TCR beta chains of equal frequency, found the HLA-associated ones more clonally expanded. TCR beta chain V- and J-gene trimming was linked, in a later analysis, to a missense variant in DCLRE1C.

It was healthy bone marrow donors who served as donors. The PCR was carried out with 60 Vbeta primers and 13 Jbeta primers. Sequencing used immunoSEQ multiplex PCR; TCRdb keeps in-frame clones, though not all of them. The sample holds about 110,000 clones, about two thirds seen once. Trimming took off 6 bases at V and 2 bases at J, with 10 bases between the two ends. This CDR3 spans 13 amino acids. The germline V gene encodes CDR1 SEHNR and CDR2 FQNEAQ (reference sequence). The sequencing input was PBMCs. This clonotype originated in a female donor in good health and CMV-seronegative. This chain connects TRBV7-9 to TRBJ1-2, with D tentatively TRBD1 (5 bases). This CDR3 reads CASRPGGNYGYTF. CDR3 in DNA: TGTGCCAGCAGACCCGGGGGAAACTATGGCTACACCTTC.